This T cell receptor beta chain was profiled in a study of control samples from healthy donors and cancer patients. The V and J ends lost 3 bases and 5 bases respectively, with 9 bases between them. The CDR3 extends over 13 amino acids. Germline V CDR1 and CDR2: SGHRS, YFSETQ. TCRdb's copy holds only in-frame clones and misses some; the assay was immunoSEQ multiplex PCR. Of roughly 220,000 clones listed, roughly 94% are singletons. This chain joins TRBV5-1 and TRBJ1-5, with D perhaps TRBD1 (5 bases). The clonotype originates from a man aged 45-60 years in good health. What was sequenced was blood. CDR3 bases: TGCGCCAGCAGCTGGGACGGCTATCAGCCCCAGCATTTT. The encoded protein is CASSWDGYQPQHF.